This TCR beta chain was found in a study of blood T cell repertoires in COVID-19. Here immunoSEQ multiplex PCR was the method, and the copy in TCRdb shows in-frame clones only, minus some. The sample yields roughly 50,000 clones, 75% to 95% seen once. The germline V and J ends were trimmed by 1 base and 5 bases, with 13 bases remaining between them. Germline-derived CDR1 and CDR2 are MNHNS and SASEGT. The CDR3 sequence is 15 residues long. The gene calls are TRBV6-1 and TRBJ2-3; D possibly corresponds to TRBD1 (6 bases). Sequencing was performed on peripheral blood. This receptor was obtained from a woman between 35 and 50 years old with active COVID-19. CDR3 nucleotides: TGTGCCAGCAGTGAAGGGGGGCTCCTCGTAGATACGCAGTATTTT. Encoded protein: CASSEGGLLVDTQYF.